The 8 T cell receptor beta chains below come from one sample, sequenced in a study of control samples from healthy donors and cancer patients. Assay: immunoSEQ multiplex PCR; the TCRdb copy retains only in-frame clones and omits some. Altogether over 80,000 clones are present, roughly 82% being singletons, with the ten largest covering about 2%. Sequenced material: blood. These receptors were taken from a man in his sixties in good health.

A single count supports this clone. The rearrangement joins TRBV3-1 (or the pseudogene TRBV3-2) to TRBJ2-1, with 10 bases fitting TRBD2. The CDR3 length is 15 residues. Per germline, CDR1 LGHDT and CDR2 YNNKEL (reference sequence). J gave up 5 bases and V 5 bases, and 6 bases lay outside the gene matches. The CDR3 loop is CASSYGTSANNEQFF. In nucleotides, the CDR3 is TGTGCCAGCAGCTACGGGACTAGCGCCAACAATGAGCAGTTCTTC.

This chain links TRBV4-2 with TRBJ2-7, with D possibly TRBD2 on 6 matching bases. V lost 1 base and J 3 bases, leaving 19 bases between the germline ends. Germline lookup yields CDR1 LGHNA and CDR2 YNFKEQ. The CDR3 runs 17 residues. The DNA of the CDR3 is TGTGCCAGCAGCCAAGTGGGAACGGGACTTCACCTCTACGAGCAGTACTTC. Translated, it gives CASSQVGTGLHLYEQYF.

This chain connects TRBV9 to TRBJ2-1, with 7 nucleotides matching TRBD1. J was trimmed by 1 base and V by 3 bases; bases with no gene match: 4. Germline V gene lookup returns CDR1 SGDLS and CDR2 YYNGEE. This CDR3 is 15 amino acids long. CDR3 in DNA: TGTGCCAGCAGCGACCGGACAGGATCCTACAATGAGCAGTTCTTC. This sequence encodes CASSDRTGSYNEQFF.

This chain uses TRBV5-4 with TRBJ1-2; TRBD1 matches at 8 bases. The CDR3 runs 16 residues. Germline CDR1 SGHNT, CDR2 YYREEE (reference sequence). With 6 bases clipped from V and 2 bases from J, the junction kept 12 bases outside the gene matches. The CDR3 reads CASTLSPGQANYGYTF. CDR3 nucleotide sequence: TGTGCCAGCACTTTAAGTCCGGGACAGGCGAACTATGGCTACACCTTC. The whole variable domain, remainder taken from reference TRBV5-4 and TRBJ1-2, is ETGVTQSPTHLIKTRGQQVTLRCSSQSGHNTVSWYQQALGQGPQFIFQYYREEENGRGNFPPRFSGLQFPNYSSELNVNALELDDSALYLCASTLSPGQANYGYTFGSGTRLTVV.

V usage is TRBV20-1 and J usage is TRBJ2-4, with D possibly matching TRBD1 (6 bases). Germline CDR1 is DFQATT and CDR2 is SNEGSKA (reference sequence). The CDR3 length is 14 residues. Trimming left V 3 bases short and J 8 bases short, with 17 bases between. CDR3 amino acids: CSASAQGPRDIQYF. The DNA for the CDR3 is TGCAGTGCTAGTGCTCAGGGGCCCAGGGACATTCAGTACTTC.

The chain employs TRBV19 and TRBJ1-2, with 9 bases aligning to TRBD1. Germline CDR1 is LNHDA and CDR2 is SQIVND (reference sequence). V shed 10 bases and J 2 bases; nucleotides not matched to a gene: 14. The CDR3 runs to 16 residues. CDR3 amino acids: CATYPGTGPGNYGYTF. CDR3 DNA sequence: TGTGCCACGTACCCCGGGACAGGGCCGGGAAACTATGGCTACACCTTC. Full variable domain (outside the CDR3, taken from reference TRBV19 and TRBJ1-2): DGGITQSPKYLFRKEGQNVTLSCEQNLNHDAMYWYRQDPGQGLRLIYYSQIVNDFQKGDIAEGYSVSREKKESFPLTVTSAQKNPTAFYLCATYPGTGPGNYGYTFGSGTRLTVV.

V usage is TRBV11-3 and J usage is TRBJ2-3, with 11 bases that match TRBD2. The CDR3 is 16 amino acids. Germline lookup yields CDR1 SGHNT and CDR2 YENEEA. Trimming took 5 bases from V and 2 from J; bases not matched to a gene: 6. The DNA for the CDR3 is TGTGCCAGCAGCCATCGACTAGCGGGGTACACAGATACGCAGTATTTT. Translating gives CASSHRLAGYTDTQYF.

This chain joins TRBV29-1 and TRBJ1-1; TRBD1 matches at 9 bases. This CDR3 comprises 14 residues. With V trimmed by 4 bases and J by 3 bases, 6 bases remained unmatched. Germline CDR1 and CDR2: SQVTM and ANQGSEA. The CDR3 nucleotides read TGCAGCGTTGCGACAGGGGGAACTCACACTGAAGCTTTCTTT. Translation gives CSVATGGTHTEAFF.